These 26 T cell receptor beta chains came from one sample sequenced in a study of CD8+ T cells in alopecia areata (dated by TCRdb to 2016 to 2019). Sample time point, as interpreted from the label and publication: about 25 weeks on oral tofacitinib. The treatment or condition label corresponds to: oral pan-JAK inhibitor, 5-10 mg twice daily. Receptors were amplified or captured by the immunoSEQ multiplex PCR assay. RNA was extracted from all samples and reverse transcribed into cDNA, which served as template for TCR sequencing. TCRdb retrieved this table from immuneACCESS and kept in-frame rearrangements only. Not all clones are present; in checked studies, unresolved V genes account for under half, and no reason is known for the remainder. Present in this sample are roughly 200,000 clones, about 48% of which were seen just once. About 10% of the sample goes to the ten largest clones. Sequencing used CD8+ T cells sorted from blood, obtained at week 24, from a patient treated with tofacitinib. These receptors were obtained from a human donor with alopecia areata.

V usage is TRBV5-1 and J usage is TRBJ2-5; the match to TRBD2 covers 9 bases. CDR1 and CDR2 (germline): SGHRS, YFSETQ. The CDR3 has 18 residues. V trimming: 4 bases; J trimming: 5 bases; junction bases outside the gene matches: 18. As DNA, the CDR3 is TGCGCCAGCAGCCTTTCCCTAGCGGGGAATTCGGTTTCGGAGACCCAGTACTTC. Translation gives CASSLSLAGNSVSETQYF.

The chain joins TRBV7-9 to TRBJ1-2; TRBD1 agrees at 10 bases. The CDR3 totals 16 residues. The trim removed 4 bases at V and 3 bases at J, leaving 8 bases unmatched. Per germline, CDR1 SEHNR and CDR2 FQNEAQ (reference sequence). CDR3 loop: CASSSSVTGGDYGYTF. The DNA of the CDR3 is TGTGCCAGCAGCTCTTCCGTGACAGGGGGCGACTATGGCTACACCTTC.

V is TRBV4-2 and J is TRBJ2-7; TRBD2 matches 8 bases. J lost 4 bases, V lost 0 bases, and 5 bases had no gene match. Per germline, CDR1 LGHNA and CDR2 YNFKEQ. This CDR3 spans 15 amino acids. The CDR3 bases are TGTGCCAGCAGCCAAGACGCGACTAGCGCTTACGAGCAGTACTTC. It encodes CASSQDATSAYEQYF.

Only one count was recorded for this clone. This chain links TRBV7-6 with TRBJ2-3; D gene uncertain. Germline CDR1 is SGHVS and CDR2 is FNYEAQ. The length of the CDR3 is 13 residues. V gave up 1 base and J gave up 6 bases, with 8 bases separating them. CDR3 amino acids: CASSLGGWDTQYF. In DNA form, the CDR3 reads TGTGCCAGCAGCTTAGGAGGTTGGGATACGCAGTATTTT.

The CDR3 nucleotides are TGCGCCAGCAGCCAAGAGAAGCAGGCAGCCACTGAAGCTTTCTTT. Protein sequence: CASSQEKQAATEAFF. The chain recombines TRBV4-3 with TRBJ1-1; D is undetermined. In germline, CDR1 is LGHNA, CDR2 YSLEER. Trimming removed 0 bases from V and 4 bases from J, with 12 bases in between. The CDR3 totals 15 residues.

A few counts support this clone. The V gene is TRBV30, the J gene TRBJ1-1; D perhaps matches TRBD1 (6 bases). The V and J ends lost 5 bases and 1 base respectively, with 8 bases between them. The CDR3 has 12 amino acids. CDR1 is GTSNPN and CDR2 is SVGIG in the germline V gene (reference sequence). As DNA, the CDR3 is TGTGCCTGGGGACAGTCGAACACTGAAGCTTTCTTT. It translates to CAWGQSNTEAFF.

The chain uses TRBV4-3 and TRBJ2-2, with D unresolved. This CDR3 is built from 17 residues. Germline V gene sequence: CDR1 LGHNA, CDR2 YSLEER. The germline V and J ends were trimmed by 0 bases and 5 bases, with 16 bases remaining between them. In DNA form, the CDR3 reads TGCGCCAGCAGCCAAGATAGGGCAGTTTCTGTTACCGGGGAGCTGTTTTTT. This gives the protein CASSQDRAVSVTGELFF.

This chain joins TRBV2 and TRBJ1-2; the match to TRBD1 covers 8 bases. V lost 8 bases to trimming and J lost 0 bases; unmatched junction nucleotides: 8. CDR3 length equals 15 residues. Germline V gives CDR1 SNHLY, CDR2 FYNNEI. CDR3 DNA sequence: TGTGCCAGCGTGGACAGGGAACGAGCTAACTATGGCTACACCTTC. Its protein product is CASVDRERANYGYTF.

The chain links TRBV29-1 to TRBJ1-2, with 9 bases that match TRBD1. The V gene end was trimmed by 3 bases and the J gene end by 8 bases; junction bases not matched to a gene: 7. CDR1 is SQVTM, CDR2 ANQGSEA, per germline. There are 13 residues in the CDR3. CDR3 sequence reads: CSVDWDRAEGYTF. CDR3 nucleotides: TGCAGCGTTGACTGGGACAGGGCGGAAGGCTACACCTTC.

The chain carries TRBV15 and TRBJ1-5; no reliable D call. Per the germline V gene, CDR1 is LNHNV and CDR2 is YYDKDF (reference sequence). The germline V and J ends were trimmed by 0 bases and 2 bases, with 8 bases remaining between them. This CDR3 is 15 amino acids long. CDR3 loop: CATSRDTVGNQPQHF. The CDR3 bases are TGTGCCACCAGCAGAGATACGGTTGGCAATCAGCCCCAGCATTTT.

The CDR3 sequence: CASSPEGLGRDEQFF. Here the CDR3 DNA reads TGTGCCAGCAGCCCAGAGGGCCTGGGGAGGGATGAGCAGTTCTTC. The chain uses TRBV7-9 and TRBJ2-1; 7 nucleotides agree with TRBD2. CDR3 length equals 15 residues. The ends lost 5 bases at V and 8 bases at J; junction bases unmatched: 12. CDR1 SEHNR and CDR2 FQNEAQ come from the germline V gene (reference sequence).

This clone was found a few times. The chain recombines TRBV5-6 with TRBJ2-7, with D perhaps matching TRBD1 or TRBD2 (5 bases each). The CDR3 has 14 residues. V lost 0 bases and J lost 1, with 8 bases in between. Germline V CDR1 and CDR2: SGHDT, YYEEEE. This chain's CDR3 is CASSLGDGSYEQYF. DNA for the CDR3: TGTGCCAGCAGCTTGGGGGACGGTTCCTACGAGCAGTACTTC.

This clone was counted a single time. The chain carries TRBV29-1 and TRBJ2-1, with D possibly matching TRBD2 (5 bases). Trimming shortened V by 4 bases and J by 5 bases, and 9 bases separated the two germline ends. This CDR3 has 12 residues. Germline V gene lookup returns CDR1 SQVTM and CDR2 ANQGSEA. CDR3 region: CSVASGDNEQFF. Here the CDR3 DNA reads TGCAGCGTTGCGTCCGGGGACAATGAGCAGTTCTTC.

This clone was detected only a few times. In DNA form, the CDR3 reads TGCGCCAGCAGTCATCCCAGTCTCGAGCAGTACTTC. This encodes CASSHPSLEQYF. The rearrangement joins TRBV23-1 to TRBJ2-7, with D unresolved. TRBV23-1 has ORF status, its function being uncertain. This CDR3 contains 12 residues. Trimming shortened V by 3 bases and J by 6 bases, and 9 bases separated the two germline ends.

The chain joins TRBV4-3 to TRBJ2-5; D perhaps matches TRBD2 (5 bases). Germline CDR1 LGHNA, CDR2 YSLEER. There are 13 residues in the CDR3. Trimming shortened V by 0 bases and J by 4 bases, and 6 bases separated the two germline ends. CDR3 nucleotides: TGCGCCAGCAGCCAAGAACTAGGAGAGACCCAGTACTTC. Translating gives CASSQELGETQYF.

This rearrangement joins TRBV30 to TRBJ2-1, with a possible D match to TRBD1 (6 bases). Germline CDR1 GTSNPN, CDR2 SVGIG (reference sequence). The CDR3 has 13 residues. V was clipped by 2 bases and J by 7 bases, with 12 bases between them. The CDR3 bases are TGTGCCTGGAGTCGGGGACAAGCAAATGAGCAGTTCTTC. This sequence encodes CAWSRGQANEQFF.

The chain links TRBV25-1 to TRBJ1-1; no reliable D call. The CDR3 loop spans 14 amino acids. V lost 8 bases and J 0 bases, leaving 13 bases between the germline ends. CDR1 and CDR2 (germline): MGHDK, SYGVNS. Written as DNA, the CDR3 is TGTGCCAGCGGGCAAGGTTCCATGAACACTGAAGCTTTCTTT. Its translation is CASGQGSMNTEAFF.

The rearrangement joins TRBV7-9 to TRBJ1-1; D uncertain. CDR3 length: 11 residues. The germline gives CDR1 SEHNR, CDR2 FQNEAQ (reference sequence). Deletions cut 1 base from V and 8 bases from J, with 5 bases between. This chain's CDR3 is CASSLGSEAFF. The CDR3 DNA reads as TGTGCCAGCAGCTTAGGAAGCGAAGCTTTCTTT.

There are a few counts of this clone. The genes are TRBV6-5 and TRBJ1-2; D may be TRBD1 (6 bases). The germline CDR1 and CDR2 sequences are MNHEY and SVGAGI. The CDR3 has 16 residues. V was pared by 0 bases and J by 2 bases, with 13 bases between. CDR3 sequence reads: CASSYSEEGGNYGYTF. Written as DNA, the CDR3 is TGTGCCAGCAGTTACTCGGAGGAAGGGGGGAACTATGGCTACACCTTC.

Only one count was recorded for this clone. The chain employs TRBV19 and TRBJ1-2, with D uncertain. V was clipped by 6 bases and J by 2 bases, with 7 bases between them. The germline V gene encodes CDR1 LNHDA and CDR2 SQIVND (reference sequence). This CDR3 is built from 12 residues. CDR3 DNA sequence: TGTGCCAGTAGAGCAGAGAACTATGGCTACACCTTC. It is translated as CASRAENYGYTF.

This chain connects TRBV4-1 to TRBJ1-6, with TRBD1 matching over 8 bases. V was pared by 0 bases and J by 9 bases, with 4 bases of the junction left unmatched. The CDR3 totals 15 residues. Germline values: CDR1 MGHRA, CDR2 YSYEKL. CDR3 protein: CASSQESDRASPLHF. CDR3 nucleotide sequence: TGCGCCAGCAGCCAAGAATCGGACAGGGCTTCACCCCTCCACTTT.

A few counts support this clone. The chain carries TRBV7-2 and TRBJ2-2; TRBD1 agrees at 7 bases. V shed 5 bases and J 1 base; nucleotides not matched to a gene: 4. CDR3 length: 15 amino acids. Germline-derived CDR1 and CDR2 are SGHTA and FQGNSA. CDR3 bases: TGTGCCAGCAGCGCACGGGACAGGAACACCGGGGAGCTGTTTTTT. This encodes CASSARDRNTGELFF.

The rearrangement links TRBV9 to TRBJ2-2, with 8 bases fitting TRBD2. The CDR3 length is 13 residues. CDR1 and CDR2 (germline): SGDLS, YYNGEE. J was trimmed by 6 bases and V by 3 bases; bases with no gene match: 1. The CDR3 nucleotides are TGTGCCAGCAGCGGGGGACTAGCCGGGGAGCTGTTTTTT. Amino acids: CASSGGLAGELFF. Complete variable domain (other parts from reference TRBV9 and TRBJ2-2): DSGVTQTPKHLITATGQRVTLRCSPRSGDLSVYWYQQSLDQGLQFLIQYYNGEERAKGNILERFSAQQFPDLHSELNLSSLELGDSALYFCASSGGLAGELFFGEGSRLTVL.

The CDR3 is CASSVQTGELFF. The CDR3 nucleotides are TGTGCCAGCAGCGTCCAGACCGGGGAGCTGTTTTTT. The chain links TRBV9 to TRBJ2-2; D remains ambiguous. V shed 2 bases and J shed 5 bases, with 4 bases lying between them. In germline, CDR1 is SGDLS, CDR2 YYNGEE. The CDR3 is 12 amino acids.

This chain connects TRBV25-1 to TRBJ1-2, with 7 bases aligning to TRBD1. CDR3 length equals 13 residues. The V gene end was trimmed by 5 bases and the J gene end by 5 bases; junction bases not matched to a gene: 5. From germline, CDR1 is MGHDK and CDR2 SYGVNS. The CDR3 sequence is CASSHPGGYGYTF. The DNA of the CDR3 is TGTGCCAGCAGTCACCCAGGGGGGTATGGCTACACCTTC.

The chain couples TRBV30 to TRBJ2-7; 7 bases align to TRBD1. Germline V gene data show CDR1 as GTSNPN and CDR2 as SVGIG (reference sequence). The J segment lost 0 bases and the V segment lost 5 bases, leaving 10 bases of the junction unmatched. This CDR3 region has 15 residues. CDR3 nucleotide sequence: TGTGCCTGGGTGGGCTACCGGGACAGCTCCTACGAGCAGTACTTC. Encoded protein: CAWVGYRDSSYEQYF.